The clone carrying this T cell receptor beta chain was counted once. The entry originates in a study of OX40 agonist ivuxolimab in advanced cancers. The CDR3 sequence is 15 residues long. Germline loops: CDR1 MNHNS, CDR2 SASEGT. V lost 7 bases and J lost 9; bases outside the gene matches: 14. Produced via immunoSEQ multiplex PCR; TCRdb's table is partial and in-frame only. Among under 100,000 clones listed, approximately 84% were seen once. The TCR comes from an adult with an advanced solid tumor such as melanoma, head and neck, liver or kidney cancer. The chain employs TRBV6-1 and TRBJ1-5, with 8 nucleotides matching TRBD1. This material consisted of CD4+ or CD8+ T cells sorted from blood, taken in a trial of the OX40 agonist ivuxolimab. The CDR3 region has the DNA TGTGCCAGCATTAGCGTGGAGCAGGGGGCCCGGCCCCAGCATTTT. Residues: CASISVEQGARPQHF.